Given below is one T cell receptor beta chain in context. What it binds is unknown. TCRdb's table, derived via immunoSEQ multiplex PCR, lists solely in-frame clones and lacks some. The table records fewer than 90,000 clones, approximately 90% of them present only once. Documented time point: peripheral blood 6 weeks after treatment start. This sample was included in a study of PD-L1 blockade in urothelial cancer. Study background: The patients' atezolizumab therapy, 1,200 mg intravenously every 3 weeks, started around 2014. Per blood sample, T cells had a median of roughly 150,000. Study-level points and caveats: Survival was better when pretreatment blood TCR clonality fell below the median.

Trimming took off 2 bases at V and 7 bases at J, with 15 bases between the two ends. The CDR3 has 15 amino acids. Germline CDR1 is KGHSH and CDR2 is LQKENI. The specimen was PBMCs, collected around atezolizumab (anti-PD-L1) treatment. This receptor was identified in a woman aged 80 or older with urothelial cancer. The chain recombines TRBV18 with TRBJ2-1; D uncertain. This CDR3 reads CASSPSVRVRNEQFF. The CDR3 DNA reads TGTGCCAGCTCACCATCAGTTCGGGTCCGGAATGAGCAGTTCTTC.